A selection of T cell receptor beta chains follows, all from one sample in a study of T cell responses to AZD1222 COVID-19 vaccine. The method was immunoSEQ multiplex PCR; TCRdb's version includes in-frame clones alone and lacks a portion of them. The table records some 120,000 clones, around 87% of them present only once. The starting material was peripheral blood, obtained on day 0 of AZD1222 vaccination. The receptors stem from an adult in good health. Each CDR3 is given with its conserved first and last residue.

V: TRBV3-1/TRBV3-2
CDR3: CASSLRTTGGNEQFF

V: TRBV6-1
CDR3: CASSEPRTASPFMNTEAFF

V: TRBV2
CDR3: CASTAPGGEQYF

V: TRBV7-2
CDR3: CASSPQGARMNTEAFF

V: TRBV7-2
CDR3: CASSLEGDQPQHF

V: TRBV3-1/TRBV3-2
CDR3: CASSQGDGNYGYTF

V: TRBV29-1
CDR3: CSVAPRDGYGYTF

V: TRBV2
CDR3: CASSGLAGSTDTQYF

V: TRBV12-3/TRBV12-4
CDR3: CASSSTERSEQYF

V: TRBV4-1
CDR3: CASRRTGNYGYTF

V: TRBV29-1
CDR3: CSVVDFGAYNEQFF